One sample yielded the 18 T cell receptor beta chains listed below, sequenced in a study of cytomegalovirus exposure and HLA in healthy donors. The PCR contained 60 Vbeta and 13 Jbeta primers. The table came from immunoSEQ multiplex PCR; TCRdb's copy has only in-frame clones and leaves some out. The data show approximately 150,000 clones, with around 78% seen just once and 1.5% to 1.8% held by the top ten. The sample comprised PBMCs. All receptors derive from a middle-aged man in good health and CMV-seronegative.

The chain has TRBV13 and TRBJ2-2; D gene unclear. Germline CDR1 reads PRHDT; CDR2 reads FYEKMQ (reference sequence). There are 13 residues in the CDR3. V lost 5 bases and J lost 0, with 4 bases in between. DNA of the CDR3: TGTGCCAGCAGCCTCTCGAACACCGGGGAGCTGTTTTTT. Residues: CASSLSNTGELFF.

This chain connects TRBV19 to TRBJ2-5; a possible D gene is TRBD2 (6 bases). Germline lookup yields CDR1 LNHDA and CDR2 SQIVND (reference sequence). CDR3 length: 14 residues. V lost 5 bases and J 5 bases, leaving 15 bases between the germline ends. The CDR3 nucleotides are TGTGCCAGTAGTCCCCGGGAGCTGGTGGAGACCCAGTACTTC. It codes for CASSPRELVETQYF.

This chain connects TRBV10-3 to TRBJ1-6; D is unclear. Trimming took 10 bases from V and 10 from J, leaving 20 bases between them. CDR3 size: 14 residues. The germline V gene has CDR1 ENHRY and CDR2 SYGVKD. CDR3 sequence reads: CATKAVGQGSPLHF. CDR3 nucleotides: TGTGCCACCAAAGCCGTGGGCCAAGGATCACCCCTCCACTTT.

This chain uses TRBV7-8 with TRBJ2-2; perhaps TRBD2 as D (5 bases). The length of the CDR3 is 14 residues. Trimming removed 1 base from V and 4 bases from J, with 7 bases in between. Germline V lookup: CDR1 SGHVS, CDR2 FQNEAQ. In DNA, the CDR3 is TGTGCCAGCAGCTTAGGGGCGGGCACCGGGGAGCTGTTTTTT. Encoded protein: CASSLGAGTGELFF.

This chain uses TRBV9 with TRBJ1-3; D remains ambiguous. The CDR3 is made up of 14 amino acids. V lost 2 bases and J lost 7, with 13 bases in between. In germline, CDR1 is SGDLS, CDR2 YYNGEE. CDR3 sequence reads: CASSVEEWSNTIYF. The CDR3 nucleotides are TGTGCCAGCAGCGTTGAGGAATGGAGTAACACCATATATTTT.

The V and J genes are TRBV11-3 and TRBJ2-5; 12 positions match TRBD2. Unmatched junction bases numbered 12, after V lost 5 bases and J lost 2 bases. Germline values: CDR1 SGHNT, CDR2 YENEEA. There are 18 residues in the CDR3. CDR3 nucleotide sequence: TGTGCCAGCAGCAATCGACAAAGGACTAGCGGGGCACAAGAGACCCAGTACTTC. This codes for CASSNRQRTSGAQETQYF.

The CDR3 DNA reads as TGTGCCAGCAGTGAAGGTCCTAGCGGGGAGACCCAGTACTTC. Translation gives CASSEGPSGETQYF. The rearrangement joins TRBV6-1 to TRBJ2-5, with 8 bases lining up with TRBD2. The J segment lost 5 bases and the V segment lost 1 base, leaving 3 bases of the junction unmatched. The CDR3 sequence is 14 residues long. Germline lookup yields CDR1 MNHNS and CDR2 SASEGT.

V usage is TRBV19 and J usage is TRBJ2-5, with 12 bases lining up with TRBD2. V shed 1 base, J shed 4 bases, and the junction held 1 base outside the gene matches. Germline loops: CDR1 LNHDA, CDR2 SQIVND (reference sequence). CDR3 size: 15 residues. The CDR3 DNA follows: TGTGCCAGTAGTATAGCTAGCGGGAGGGGAGAGACCCAGTACTTC. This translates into CASSIASGRGETQYF.

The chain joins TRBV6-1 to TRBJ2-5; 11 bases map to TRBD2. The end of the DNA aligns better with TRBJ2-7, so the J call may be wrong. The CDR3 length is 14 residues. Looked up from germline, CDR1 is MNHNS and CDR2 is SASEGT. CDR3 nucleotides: TGTGCCAGCAATAGCGGGAGGGCCCACTACGAGCAGTACTTC. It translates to CASNSGRAHYEQYF.

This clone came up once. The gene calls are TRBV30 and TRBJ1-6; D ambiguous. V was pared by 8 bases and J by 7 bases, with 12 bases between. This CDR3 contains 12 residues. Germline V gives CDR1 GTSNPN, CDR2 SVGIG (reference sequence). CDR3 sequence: CATGSLNSPLHF. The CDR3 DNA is TGTGCCACTGGGAGTCTGAATTCACCCCTCCACTTT.

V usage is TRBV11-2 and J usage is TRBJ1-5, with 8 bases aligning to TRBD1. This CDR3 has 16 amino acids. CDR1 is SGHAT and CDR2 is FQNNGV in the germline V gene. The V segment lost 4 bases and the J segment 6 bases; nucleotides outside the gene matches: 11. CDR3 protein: CASSSLSGQGGQPQHF. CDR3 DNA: TGTGCCAGCAGCTCGCTCTCAGGACAGGGCGGTCAGCCCCAGCATTTT.

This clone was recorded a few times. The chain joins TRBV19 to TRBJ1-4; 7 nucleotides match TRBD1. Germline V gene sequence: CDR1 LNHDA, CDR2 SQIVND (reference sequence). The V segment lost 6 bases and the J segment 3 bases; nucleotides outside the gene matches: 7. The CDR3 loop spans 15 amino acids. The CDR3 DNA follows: TGTGCCAGTAGCCCTATGACAGGGTCTAATGAAAAACTGTTTTTT. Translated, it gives CASSPMTGSNEKLFF.

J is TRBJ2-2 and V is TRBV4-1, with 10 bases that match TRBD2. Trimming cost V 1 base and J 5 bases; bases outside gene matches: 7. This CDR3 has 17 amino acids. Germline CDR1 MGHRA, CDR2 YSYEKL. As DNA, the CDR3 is TGCGCCAGCAGCCAAGTCCTAGCGGGAGTTTGGACCGGGGAGCTGTTTTTT. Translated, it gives CASSQVLAGVWTGELFF.

The CDR3 coding sequence is TGTGCCAGCAGCGGCCCTGAACCGGGACAGGGTCATGAGCAGTTCTTC. Protein: CASSGPEPGQGHEQFF. This chain joins TRBV9 and TRBJ2-1; 9 bases are shared with TRBD1. Germline trimming cut 3 bases from V and 8 bases from J; bases unmatched to any gene: 12. CDR1 and CDR2 (germline): SGDLS, YYNGEE. The length of the CDR3 is 16 residues.

This chain's CDR3 is CSARDSDEQYF. The CDR3 DNA is TGCAGTGCTAGAGATTCGGACGAGCAGTACTTC. The chain has TRBV20-1 and TRBJ2-7, with unresolved D. The V end lost 0 bases, the J end lost 5 bases, and 5 bases lay between the germline ends. In germline, CDR1 is DFQATT, CDR2 SNEGSKA (reference sequence). The length of the CDR3 is 11 residues.

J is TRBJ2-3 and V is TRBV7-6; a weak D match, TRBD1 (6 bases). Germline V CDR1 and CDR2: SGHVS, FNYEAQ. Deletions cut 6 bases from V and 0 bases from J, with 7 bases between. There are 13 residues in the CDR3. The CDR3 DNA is TGTGCCAGCAGTACAGGGAGCACAGATACGCAGTATTTT. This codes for CASSTGSTDTQYF.

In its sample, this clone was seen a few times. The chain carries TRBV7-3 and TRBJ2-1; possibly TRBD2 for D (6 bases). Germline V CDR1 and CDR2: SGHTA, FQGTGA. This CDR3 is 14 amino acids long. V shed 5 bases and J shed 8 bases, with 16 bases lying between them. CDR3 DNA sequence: TGTGCCAGCAGCCTCGGAGGGGTGATCGATGAGCAGTTCTTC. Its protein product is CASSLGGVIDEQFF.

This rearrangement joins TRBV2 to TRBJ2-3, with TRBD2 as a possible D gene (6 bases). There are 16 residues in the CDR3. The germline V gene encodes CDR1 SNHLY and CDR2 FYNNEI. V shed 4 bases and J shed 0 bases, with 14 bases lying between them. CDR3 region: CASSGGSSGSTDTQYF. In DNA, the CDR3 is TGTGCCAGCAGTGGGGGTAGTAGCGGTAGCACAGATACGCAGTATTTT.